This TCR beta chain was captured in a study of blood T cells in healthy people across ages. Trimming left V 4 bases short and J 8 bases short, with 12 bases between. Per the germline V gene, CDR1 is SQVTM and CDR2 is ANQGSEA. This CDR3 is 12 amino acids long. This clonotype was seen a few times. Next came a second PCR, run for about 6 to 12 cycles, which used a sample-barcoded 5' primer along with a J-beta primer mix. TCRdb re-analysed the 5' RACE reads in MiXCR, keeping a single row per CDR3 protein. The sample records over 950,000 distinct CDR3 sequences, around two fifths being singletons. V and J are TRBV29-1 and TRBJ2-1, with D uncertain. The source is a man aged 18 to 29 in good health. The sequencing sample was made of blood. The CDR3 DNA reads TGCAGCGTTGCTGTGCGGCGAGATGAGCAGTTCTTC. It translates to CSVAVRRDEQFF.